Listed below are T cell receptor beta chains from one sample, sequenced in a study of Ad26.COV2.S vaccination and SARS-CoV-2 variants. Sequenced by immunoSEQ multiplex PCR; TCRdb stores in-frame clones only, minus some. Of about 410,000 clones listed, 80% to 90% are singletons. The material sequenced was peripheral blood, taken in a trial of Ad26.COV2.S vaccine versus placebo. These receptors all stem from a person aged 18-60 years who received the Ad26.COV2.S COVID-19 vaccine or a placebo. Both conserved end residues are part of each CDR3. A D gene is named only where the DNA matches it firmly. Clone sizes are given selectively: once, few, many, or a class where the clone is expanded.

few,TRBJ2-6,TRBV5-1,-,CASSLGTLSSGANVLTF,TGCGCCAGCAGCTTGGGGACATTAAGCTCTGGGGCCAACGTCCTGACTTTC
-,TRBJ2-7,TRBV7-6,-,CASSPKGRAGYEQYF,TGTGCCAGCAGCCCCAAGGGCAGGGCGGGATACGAGCAGTACTTC
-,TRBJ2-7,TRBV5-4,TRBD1,CASSRGTGDSYEQYF,TGTGCCAGCAGCCGAGGGACAGGGGATTCCTACGAGCAGTACTTC
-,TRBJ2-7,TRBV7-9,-,CASSSRGDYEQYF,TGTGCCAGCAGCTCCCGAGGGGACTACGAGCAGTACTTC
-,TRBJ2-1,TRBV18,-,CASSPLAYNEQFF,TGTGCCAGCTCACCTTTAGCCTACAATGAGCAGTTCTTC
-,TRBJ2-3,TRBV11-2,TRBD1,CASSLVGQGASDTQYF,TGTGCCAGCAGCCTTGTAGGGCAGGGGGCAAGTGATACGCAGTATTTT
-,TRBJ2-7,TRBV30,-,CAWSVTGYEQYF,TGTGCCTGGAGTGTAACGGGGTACGAGCAGTACTTC
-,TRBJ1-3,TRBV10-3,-,CAISGGNTIYF,TGTGCCATCAGTGGAGGAAACACCATATATTTT
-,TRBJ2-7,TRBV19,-,CASSSIYEQYF,TGTGCCAGTAGTTCTATCTACGAGCAGTACTTC
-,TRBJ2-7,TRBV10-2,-,CASSGGTDQIPNEQYF,TGCGCCAGCAGCGGCGGGACAGATCAAATACCCAACGAGCAGTACTTC
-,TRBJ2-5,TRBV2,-,CASSPGTPAGSQYF,TGTGCCAGCAGCCCCGGGACACCGGCCGGGTCCCAGTACTTC
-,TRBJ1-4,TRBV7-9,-,CASSFPARGGSEKLFF,TGTGCCAGCAGCTTCCCCGCGAGGGGGGGGAGTGAAAAACTGTTTTTT
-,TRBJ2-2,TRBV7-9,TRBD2,CASSSSGLAGPITGELFF,TGTGCCAGCAGCTCCTCCGGACTAGCGGGACCTATCACCGGGGAGCTGTTTTTT
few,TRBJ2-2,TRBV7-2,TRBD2,CASTYQTSGTGELFF,TGTGCCAGCACCTATCAGACTAGCGGTACCGGGGAGCTGTTTTTT
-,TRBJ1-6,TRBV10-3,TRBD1,CAISEGTGDSPLHF,TGTGCCATCAGTGAGGGGACAGGGGATTCACCCCTCCACTTT
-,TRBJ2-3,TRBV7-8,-,CASSSLRLPHADTQYF,TGTGCCAGCAGCAGCCTCAGACTCCCCCACGCAGATACGCAGTATTTT
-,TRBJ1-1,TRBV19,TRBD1,CASRDRDGRLNTEAFF,TGTGCCAGTAGGGACAGGGACGGGCGGTTGAACACTGAAGCTTTCTTT
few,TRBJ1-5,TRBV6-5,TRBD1,CASSRAGQADQPQHF,TGTGCCAGCAGTCGAGCGGGACAGGCTGATCAGCCCCAGCATTTT
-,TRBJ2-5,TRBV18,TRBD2,CASSPPSSGGAWETQYF,TGTGCCAGCTCACCACCGTCCAGCGGGGGGGCCTGGGAGACCCAGTACTTC
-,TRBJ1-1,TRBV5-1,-,CASSSSTDQNTEAFF,TGCGCCAGCAGCTCATCGACAGACCAGAACACTGAAGCTTTCTTT
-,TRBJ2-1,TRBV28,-,CASRDSFPHEQFF,TGTGCCTCCCGGGACTCTTTTCCTCATGAGCAGTTCTTC
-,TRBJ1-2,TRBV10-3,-,CAMSGGKDGYTF,TGTGCCATGTCGGGGGGGAAGGATGGCTACACCTTC
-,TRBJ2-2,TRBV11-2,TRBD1,CASRQPGQGGTGELFF,TGTGCCAGCAGACAACCGGGACAGGGAGGCACCGGGGAGCTGTTTTTT
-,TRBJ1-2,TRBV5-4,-,CASSRRREGDYGYTF,TGTGCCAGCAGCCGAAGACGCGAAGGAGACTATGGCTACACCTTC
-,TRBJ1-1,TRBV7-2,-,CASSLDRMNTEAFF,TGTGCCAGCAGCTTAGACCGGATGAACACTGAAGCTTTCTTT
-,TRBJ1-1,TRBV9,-,CASSPYSGGTTEAFF,TGTGCCAGCAGCCCCTATTCGGGGGGCACTACTGAAGCTTTCTTT
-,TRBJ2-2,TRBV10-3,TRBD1,CAIRGQGSGELFF,TGTGCCATCAGAGGACAGGGGTCCGGGGAGCTGTTTTTT
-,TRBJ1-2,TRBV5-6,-,CASSLESAPIF,TGTGCCAGCAGCTTGGAGTCCGCACCCATCTTC
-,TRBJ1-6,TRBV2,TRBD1,CASSGTGGSPLHF,TGTGCCAGCAGTGGGACAGGGGGTTCACCCCTCCACTTT
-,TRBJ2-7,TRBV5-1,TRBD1,CASSPGQGAYEQYF,TGCGCCAGCAGCCCTGGACAGGGGGCTTACGAGCAGTACTTC
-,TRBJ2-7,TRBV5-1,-,CASSLSQGDHEQYF,TGCGCCAGCAGCTTGAGCCAGGGAGACCACGAGCAGTACTTC
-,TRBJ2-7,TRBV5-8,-,CASSLPFNEQYF,TGTGCCAGCAGCTTGCCATTCAACGAGCAGTACTTC
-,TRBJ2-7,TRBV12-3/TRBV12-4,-,CASSSDTYEQYF,TGTGCCAGCAGTTCCGACACCTACGAGCAGTACTTC
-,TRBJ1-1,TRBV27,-,CASTSRGSTEAFF,TGTGCCAGCACGTCCAGAGGGAGCACTGAAGCTTTCTTT
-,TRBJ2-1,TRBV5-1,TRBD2,CASSLSGGRNEQFF,TGCGCCAGCAGCTTATCCGGGGGGAGAAATGAGCAGTTCTTC
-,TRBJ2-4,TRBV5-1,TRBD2,CASSLDTGGPRRNIQYF,TGCGCCAGCAGCTTGGATACGGGAGGCCCCCGGAGGAACATTCAGTACTTC
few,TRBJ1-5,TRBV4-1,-,CASSQAWGASNQPQHF,TGCGCCAGCAGCCAAGCTTGGGGGGCCAGCAATCAGCCCCAGCATTTT
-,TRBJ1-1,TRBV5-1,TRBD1,CASSLGTGPEAFF,TGCGCCAGCAGCTTAGGGACAGGCCCTGAAGCTTTCTTT
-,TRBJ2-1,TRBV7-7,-,CASSLGGFDEQFF,TGTGCCAGCAGCTTAGGAGGGTTCGATGAGCAGTTCTTC
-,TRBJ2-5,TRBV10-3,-,CAISESLEGGETQYF,TGTGCCATCAGTGAGTCGTTGGAGGGGGGAGAGACCCAGTACTTC
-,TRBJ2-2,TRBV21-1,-,CASSKYTAKNTGELFF,TGTGCCAGCAGCAAATATACAGCTAAGAACACCGGGGAGCTGTTTTTT
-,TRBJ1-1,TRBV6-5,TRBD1,CASSPTGVRTEAFF,TGTGCCAGCAGCCCCACAGGGGTAAGGACTGAAGCTTTCTTT
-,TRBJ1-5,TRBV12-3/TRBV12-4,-,CASSLGLSQPQHF,TGTGCCAGCAGTTTAGGGCTGAGCCAGCCCCAGCATTTT
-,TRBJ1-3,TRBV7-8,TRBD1,CASSLGATGGNTIYF,TGTGCCAGCAGCTTAGGGGCGACAGGGGGAAACACCATATATTTT
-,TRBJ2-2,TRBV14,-,CASSQGRLSGELFF,TGTGCCAGCAGCCAAGGTCGTCTCAGCGGGGAGCTGTTTTTT
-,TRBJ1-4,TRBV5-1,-,CASRLNTGREEEKLFF,TGCGCCAGCAGACTCAATACAGGGCGGGAGGAGGAAAAACTGTTTTTT
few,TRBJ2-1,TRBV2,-,CASSEDTENEQFF,TGTGCCAGCAGTGAAGACACCGAAAATGAGCAGTTCTTC
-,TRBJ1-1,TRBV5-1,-,CASSLEGRGGTEAFF,TGCGCCAGCAGCTTGGAGGGCAGGGGTGGCACTGAAGCTTTCTTT
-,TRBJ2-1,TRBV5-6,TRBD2,CASSLAGGGWHEQFF,TGTGCCAGCAGCTTGGCAGGCGGGGGTTGGCATGAGCAGTTCTTC
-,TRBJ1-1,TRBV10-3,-,CAISKGESRNTEAFF,TGTGCCATTAGCAAGGGGGAGTCTAGGAACACTGAAGCTTTCTTT
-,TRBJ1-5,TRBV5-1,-,CASSLLGQANQPQHF,TGCGCCAGCAGCTTGTTGGGGCAGGCGAATCAGCCCCAGCATTTT
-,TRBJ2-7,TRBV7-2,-,CASSLVAGAGRSYEQYF,TGTGCCAGCAGCTTAGTTGCGGGGGCAGGGCGTTCCTACGAGCAGTACTTC
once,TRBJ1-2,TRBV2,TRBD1,CASSERDRTYGYTF,TGTGCCAGCAGTGAACGGGACAGGACCTATGGCTACACCTTC
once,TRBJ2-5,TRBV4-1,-,CASSQEQGRYQETQYF,TGCGCCAGCAGCCAAGAACAGGGCAGGTATCAAGAGACCCAGTACTTC
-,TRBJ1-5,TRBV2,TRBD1,CASSGRDRGQQPQHF,TGTGCCAGCAGTGGTAGGGACAGGGGGCAACAGCCCCAGCATTTT